This T cell receptor beta chain was captured by sequencing in a study of CD8 T cells in Susac syndrome. Study results and limitations: The study found that Susac CD8+ clonal expansion peaked in TEMRA cells and active patients. The study recognized that its TCR sequencing and HLA analysis covered a relatively small number of individuals.

Reverse transcription used roughly 0.5 to 1 ug RNA and random hexamers. The immunoSEQ assay covered 54 Vbeta and 13 Jbeta segments for CDR3. TCRdb reprocessed the immunoSEQ multiplex PCR reads with MiXCR, giving one entry per CDR3 protein. The profile covers some 200,000 distinct CDR3 sequences, with just under 95% appearing a single time and roughly 0.15% taken by the ten largest. In the case of this clonotype: Its antigen is as yet unknown.

Germline loops: CDR1 MDHEN, CDR2 SYDVKM. The CDR3 runs 17 residues. J gave up 9 bases and V 4 bases, and 13 bases lay outside the gene matches. Sequences were obtained from CD8+ T cells from PBMCs. The V gene is TRBV28, the J gene TRBJ2-5; 14 nucleotides agree with TRBD2. This receptor was taken from a human donor with Susac syndrome. Written as DNA, the CDR3 is TGTGCCAGCAGTTCACACCCGCTGGGACTAGCGGGAGCCTCCCAGTACTTC. Amino acids: CASSSHPLGLAGASQYF.